This T cell receptor beta chain was identified during a study of T cell responses to AZD1222 COVID-19 vaccine. Study-level points and caveats: Targeting of unmutated variant regions was reportedly seen in nearly half of spike-specific TCRs. It was only after the peak T cell response that any repertoires were sampled. It was only five to seven AZD1222 recipients who were seropositive at baseline. Possibly, clonal diversity was underestimated; donors were largely white British and included more females.

Turning to this clone: The antigen is unknown.

Clones were read by immunoSEQ multiplex PCR, and TCRdb kept only the in-frame ones, dropping some. Seen here are 180,000 or so clones, approximately 93% observed once, and the top ten hold less than 1.2%. This CDR3 is 13 amino acids long. Germline values: CDR1 SGHDN, CDR2 FVKESK. V dropped 2 bases and J dropped 1 base, with 5 bases sitting between them. The chain uses TRBV14 and TRBJ2-5; D call uncertain. The TCR comes from an adult who received the AZD1222 COVID-19 vaccine. The sequencing here drew on peripheral blood, taken 28 days after the second AZD1222 dose. The CDR3 loop is CASSQKRQETQYF. The CDR3 nucleotides read TGTGCCAGCAGCCAAAAACGCCAAGAGACCCAGTACTTC.